A single sample gave rise to the 25 T cell receptor beta chains below, sequenced in a study of blood T cell repertoires in COVID-19. This table comes from immunoSEQ multiplex PCR, and its TCRdb copy is limited to in-frame clones, with some not included. The data hold about 220,000 clones, with roughly four fifths observed a single time. Sequenced sample: PBMCs or T cells enriched from blood (not recorded which). Every receptor here comes from a woman aged 60-70 years who had recovered from COVID-19.

This clone has just one count. The CDR3 spells CASGHHSNTGELFF. DNA for the CDR3: TGTGCCAGTGGACACCATTCGAACACCGGGGAGCTGTTTTTT. V usage is TRBV19 and J usage is TRBJ2-2, with D perhaps matching TRBD1 (5 bases). The CDR3 spans 14 residues. The germline CDR1 and CDR2 sequences are LNHDA and SQIVND (reference sequence). Trimming pared 8 bases from V and 0 bases from J, leaving 10 bases between.

CDR3 region: CASTTGNTEAFF. DNA for the CDR3: TGTGCCAGCACCACAGGGAACACTGAAGCTTTCTTT. The chain couples TRBV27 to TRBJ1-1; a weak D match, TRBD1 (5 bases). Trimming took off 7 bases at V and 1 base at J, with 7 bases between the two ends. The CDR3 consists of 12 residues. Germline-derived CDR1 and CDR2 are MNHEY and SMNVEV (reference sequence).

J is TRBJ2-1 and V is TRBV24-1; the D gene is possibly TRBD1 (5 bases). Germline CDR1 and CDR2: KGHDR and SFDVKD. Trimming shortened V by 4 bases and J by 8 bases, and 11 bases separated the two germline ends. The CDR3 spans 13 residues. CDR3 amino acids: CATSDPTVDEQFF. The CDR3 DNA sequence: TGTGCCACCAGTGACCCGACAGTAGATGAGCAGTTCTTC.

V is TRBV7-2 and J is TRBJ1-6; TRBD1 matches 7 bases. Germline CDR1 and CDR2: SGHTA and FQGNSA. V trimming: 4 bases; J trimming: 7 bases; junction bases outside the gene matches: 4. The CDR3 has 14 residues. The CDR3 region is CASSSDRANSPLHF. CDR3 bases: TGTGCCAGCAGCTCCGACAGGGCAAATTCACCCCTCCACTTT.

As DNA, the CDR3 is TGTGCCAGCAGACCTTCCGGGGGGACTGAAGCTTTCTTT. It yields the protein CASRPSGGTEAFF. The chain links TRBV6-4 to TRBJ1-1, with D perhaps matching TRBD1 (5 bases). Germline CDR1 MRHNA, CDR2 SNTAGT. Trimming left V 6 bases short and J 5 bases short, with 13 bases between. The CDR3 consists of 13 residues.

J is TRBJ2-1 and V is TRBV7-3; the D is unclear. The CDR3 has 12 amino acids. Trimming left V 0 bases short and J 10 bases short, with 7 bases between. In germline, CDR1 is SGHTA, CDR2 FQGTGA. The CDR3 here is CASSLTLREQFF. The DNA for the CDR3 is TGTGCCAGCAGCTTAACGCTCCGGGAGCAGTTCTTC.

This clone was seen only a few times. The CDR3 DNA sequence: TGTGCCAGCAGCTTATTCCGTCGGGGAGGGACTGAAGCTTTCTTT. Translating gives CASSLFRRGGTEAFF. The chain links TRBV7-9 to TRBJ1-1; D remains ambiguous. CDR3 size: 15 residues. CDR1 SEHNR and CDR2 FQNEAQ come from the germline V gene (reference sequence). V dropped 2 bases and J dropped 5 bases, with 15 bases sitting between them.

This rearrangement joins TRBV19 to TRBJ1-6; 7 nucleotides align to TRBD1. Germline V lookup: CDR1 LNHDA, CDR2 SQIVND (reference sequence). CDR3 length equals 21 residues. Unmatched junction bases numbered 17, after V lost 0 bases and J lost 3 bases. The CDR3 nucleotides are TGTGCCAGTAGTATAGATCCTCCGGGACAGTCTTCCTTAATCTATAATTCACCCCTCCACTTT. Its translation: CASSIDPPGQSSLIYNSPLHF. Complete variable domain (other parts from reference TRBV19 and TRBJ1-6): DGGITQSPKYLFRKEGQNVTLSCEQNLNHDAMYWYRQDPGQGLRLIYYSQIVNDFQKGDIAEGYSVSREKKESFPLTVTSAQKNPTAFYLCASSIDPPGQSSLIYNSPLHFGNGTRLTVT.

About this clone itself: One end of the junction fails to match germline, which may point to a read error. CDR3 sequence (DNA): TGTGCCAGCAGCTTGGGGGACACCATCAACTTC. This codes for CASSLGDTINF. V and J are TRBV5-4 and TRBJ2-7; D possibly corresponds to TRBD1 (6 bases). The CDR3 extends over 11 amino acids. CDR1 is SGHNT and CDR2 is YYREEE in the germline V gene (reference sequence).

The chain is built from TRBV7-8 and TRBJ2-2; D gene ambiguous. This CDR3 comprises 15 residues. The V end was cut by 10 bases, the J end by 0 bases, with 15 bases between. The germline V gene encodes CDR1 SGHVS and CDR2 FQNEAQ. CDR3 sequence: CATSPTSSNTGELFF. CDR3 DNA: TGTGCCACCTCACCGACATCTTCGAACACCGGGGAGCTGTTTTTT.

The gene calls are TRBV19 and TRBJ1-5, with 7 positions matching TRBD1. The ends lost 3 bases at V and 10 bases at J; junction bases unmatched: 6. Germline CDR1 reads LNHDA; CDR2 reads SQIVND (reference sequence). CDR3 length: 13 amino acids. CDR3 residues: CASSIRDSEPQHF. DNA for the CDR3: TGTGCCAGTAGTATCCGGGACAGCGAACCCCAGCATTTT.

V gene TRBV29-1 combines with J gene TRBJ1-2; the match to TRBD1 covers 7 bases. V trimming: 4 bases; J trimming: 3 bases; junction bases outside the gene matches: 5. Germline CDR1 reads SQVTM; CDR2 reads ANQGSEA. The CDR3 sequence is 13 residues long. The chain's CDR3 is CSVVKGADYGYTF. As DNA, the CDR3 is TGCAGCGTTGTTAAGGGGGCGGACTATGGCTACACCTTC.

J is TRBJ1-1 and V is TRBV6-5; TRBD1 aligns across 7 bases. CDR1 and CDR2 from the germline V gene are MNHEY and SVGAGI. The CDR3 has 12 residues. V was pared by 7 bases and J by 11 bases, with 10 bases of the junction left unmatched. This CDR3 is CASTPGQTRAFF. DNA of the CDR3: TGTGCCAGCACCCCGGGACAGACGAGGGCTTTCTTT.

The CDR3 is CASLVARRSYTF. DNA for the CDR3: TGTGCCAGCCTGGTTGCCAGGCGTAGCTACACCTTC. The chain couples TRBV28 to TRBJ1-2, with unresolved D. Germline V gives CDR1 MDHEN, CDR2 SYDVKM. V lost 8 bases, J lost 9 bases, and 16 bases lay in between. The CDR3 consists of 12 residues.

This clone was observed a few times. The chain combines TRBV5-4 with TRBJ1-3; no definite D call. The germline V gene has CDR1 SGHNT and CDR2 YYREEE (reference sequence). Trimming took 4 bases from V and 2 from J, leaving 16 bases between them. The CDR3 is 16 amino acids. DNA of the CDR3: TGTGCCAGCAGCCCGGCCCTTGAGGCCGCTGGAAACACCATATATTTT. Translated, it gives CASSPALEAAGNTIYF.

This chain connects TRBV7-9 to TRBJ1-6; 7 nucleotides line up with TRBD1. The V gene's germline CDR1 is SEHNR and CDR2 FQNEAQ (reference sequence). CDR3 length: 18 amino acids. J lost 0 bases, V lost 0 bases, and 5 bases had no gene match. Here the CDR3 DNA reads TGTGCCAGCAGCTTAGCGTTGGCAGGGGGCTCCTATAATTCACCCCTCCACTTT. Translating it yields CASSLALAGGSYNSPLHF.

The J gene is TRBJ2-2, the V gene TRBV9; 9 positions match TRBD2. Germline CDR1 is SGDLS and CDR2 is YYNGEE. J was trimmed by 3 bases and V by 0 bases; bases with no gene match: 6. CDR3 size: 17 residues. The CDR3 DNA is TGTGCCAGCAGCGTAGAGGGTAGCGGGGGACACACCGGGGAGCTGTTTTTT. Translated, it gives CASSVEGSGGHTGELFF.

V usage is TRBV4-2 and J usage is TRBJ1-5, with 7 bases that match TRBD1. This CDR3 contains 19 residues. CDR1 is LGHNA and CDR2 is YNFKEQ in the germline V gene. V lost 4 bases and J lost 0; bases outside the gene matches: 15. CDR3 sequence reads: CASSPYLMTGQPSNQPQHF. In DNA, the CDR3 is TGTGCCAGCAGCCCCTACCTTATGACGGGACAGCCTAGCAATCAGCCCCAGCATTTT.

This clone occurred once. The CDR3 reads CAWSLQGNEQFF. Written as DNA, the CDR3 is TGTGCCTGGAGTTTGCAGGGAAATGAGCAGTTCTTC. The chain employs TRBV30 and TRBJ2-1, with D tentatively TRBD1 (5 bases). This CDR3 region has 12 residues. In germline, CDR1 is GTSNPN, CDR2 SVGIG (reference sequence). Trimming pared 2 bases from V and 7 bases from J, leaving 9 bases between.

The CDR3 spells CASTPGLPNYGYTF. The CDR3 DNA is TGTGCCAGCACCCCAGGCCTCCCTAACTATGGCTACACCTTC. This chain connects TRBV6-5 to TRBJ1-2; D gene unclear. CDR3 length: 14 residues. The V gene lost 7 bases and the J gene lost 0 bases, with 12 bases spanning the gap. The germline gives CDR1 MNHEY, CDR2 SVGAGI.

The sample holds a few counts of this clone. The rearrangement uses TRBV6-4 and TRBJ1-6, with D uncertain. CDR1 is MRHNA, CDR2 SNTAGT, per germline. Trimming left V 4 bases short and J 1 base short, with 8 bases between. The CDR3 runs 15 residues. CDR3 nucleotides: TGTGCCAGCAGTGTTCCGTGTTCCTATAATTCACCCCTCCACTTT. It is translated as CASSVPCSYNSPLHF.

The chain employs TRBV5-1 and TRBJ1-2; tentative D call: TRBD1 (6 bases). CDR1 SGHRS and CDR2 YFSETQ come from the germline V gene. Trimming pared 3 bases from V and 4 bases from J, leaving 16 bases between. The CDR3 totals 15 residues. The CDR3, as DNA: TGCGCCAGCAGCTCGGGACAAGCCTTAGGCTATGGCTACACCTTC. It is translated as CASSSGQALGYGYTF.

The genes are TRBV11-2 and TRBJ2-2, with 13 bases identical to TRBD2. The length of the CDR3 is 17 residues. Germline values: CDR1 SGHAT, CDR2 FQNNGV. The V segment lost 5 bases and the J segment 7 bases; nucleotides outside the gene matches: 10. CDR3 coding DNA: TGTGCCAGCAGCAAACGAACTAGCGGGAGGGCCCTCGGGGAGCTGTTTTTT. It is translated as CASSKRTSGRALGELFF.

This sequence joins TRBV5-5 and TRBJ1-1; D possibly corresponds to TRBD1 (5 bases). There are 16 residues in the CDR3. Germline assignment: CDR1 SGHKS and CDR2 YYEKEE (reference sequence). The V gene lost 0 bases and the J gene lost 6 bases, with 18 bases spanning the gap. This CDR3 is CASSLGVGRDGPEAFF. The CDR3 bases are TGTGCCAGCAGCTTGGGGGTAGGCAGGGATGGACCTGAAGCTTTCTTT.

The rearrangement links TRBV9 to TRBJ1-2; 7 bases agree with TRBD1. The CDR3 sequence is 17 residues long. Germline V gene lookup returns CDR1 SGDLS and CDR2 YYNGEE. J gave up 0 bases and V 0 bases, and 8 bases lay outside the gene matches. The CDR3 reads CASSVGGRDSPNYGYTF. The CDR3 DNA follows: TGTGCCAGCAGCGTAGGGGGAAGGGACAGCCCTAACTATGGCTACACCTTC.